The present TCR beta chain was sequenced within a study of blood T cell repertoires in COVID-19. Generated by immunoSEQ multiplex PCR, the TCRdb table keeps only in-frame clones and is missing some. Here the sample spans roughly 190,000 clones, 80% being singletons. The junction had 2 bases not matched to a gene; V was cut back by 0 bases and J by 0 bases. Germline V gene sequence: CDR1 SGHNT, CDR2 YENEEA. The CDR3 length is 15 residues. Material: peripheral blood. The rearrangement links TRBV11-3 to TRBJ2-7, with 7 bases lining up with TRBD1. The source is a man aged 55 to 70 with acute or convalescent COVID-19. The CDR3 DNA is TGTGCCAGCAGCTTAGAGCAGGGGGTCTCCTACGAGCAGTACTTC. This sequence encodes CASSLEQGVSYEQYF.